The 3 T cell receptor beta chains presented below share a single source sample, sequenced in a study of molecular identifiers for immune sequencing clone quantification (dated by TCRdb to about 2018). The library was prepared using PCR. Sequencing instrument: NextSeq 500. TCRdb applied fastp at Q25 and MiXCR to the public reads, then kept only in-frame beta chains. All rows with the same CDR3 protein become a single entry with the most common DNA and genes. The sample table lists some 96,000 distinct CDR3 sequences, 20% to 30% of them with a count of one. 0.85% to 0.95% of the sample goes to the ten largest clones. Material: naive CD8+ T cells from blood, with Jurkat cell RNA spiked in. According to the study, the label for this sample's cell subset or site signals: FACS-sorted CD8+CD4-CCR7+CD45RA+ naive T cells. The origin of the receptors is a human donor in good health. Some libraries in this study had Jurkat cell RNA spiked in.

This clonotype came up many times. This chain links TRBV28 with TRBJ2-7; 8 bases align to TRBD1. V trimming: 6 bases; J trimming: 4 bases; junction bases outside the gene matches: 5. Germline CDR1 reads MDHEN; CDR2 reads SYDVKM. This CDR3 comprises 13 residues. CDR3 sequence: CASRPTGVYEQYF. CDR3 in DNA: TGTGCCAGCAGACCGACAGGGGTGTACGAGCAGTACTTC.

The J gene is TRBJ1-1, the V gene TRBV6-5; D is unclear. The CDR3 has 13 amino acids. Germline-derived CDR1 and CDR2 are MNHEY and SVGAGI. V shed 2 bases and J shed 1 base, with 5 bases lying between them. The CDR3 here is CASSYVQNTEAFF. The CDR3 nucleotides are TGTGCCAGCAGTTACGTCCAGAACACTGAAGCTTTCTTT.

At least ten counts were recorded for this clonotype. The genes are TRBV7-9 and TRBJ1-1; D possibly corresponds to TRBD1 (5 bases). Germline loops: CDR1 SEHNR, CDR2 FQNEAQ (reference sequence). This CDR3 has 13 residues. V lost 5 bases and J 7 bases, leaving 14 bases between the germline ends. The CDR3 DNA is TGTGCCAGCAGCCAAATAGGGGCAGTTGAAGCTTTCTTT. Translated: CASSQIGAVEAFF.